Listed here are 12 T cell receptor beta chains from one sample, sequenced in a study of identical twins. In TCRdb, the 5' RACE reads were re-called with MiXCR into one record per CDR3 protein. Counted here are 250,000 to 300,000 distinct CDR3 sequences, approximately 8.3% occurring once; the ten biggest clones make up roughly 3%. These same data were also listed under a study on yellow fever vaccine responses in identical twins.

The sequencing input was CD8+ T cells sorted from blood. The receptors originated from a woman aged 18-29 years in good health.

V is TRBV10-3 and J is TRBJ2-2, with TRBD2 identical over 12 bases. CDR3 length equals 17 residues. Looked up from germline, CDR1 is ENHRY and CDR2 is SYGVKD. V lost 4 bases and J lost 3; bases outside the gene matches: 6. CDR3 bases: TGTGCCATCAGTGGACTAGCGGGAGTCTCGGACACCGGGGAGCTGTTTTTT. Protein: CAISGLAGVSDTGELFF.

In this sample, this clonotype turned up a few times. V usage is TRBV7-9 and J usage is TRBJ2-3, with D uncertain. The germline gives CDR1 SEHNR, CDR2 FQNEAQ (reference sequence). CDR3 length: 16 amino acids. The V gene lost 5 bases and the J gene lost 0 bases, with 15 bases spanning the gap. CDR3 sequence: CASSGLTTLSTDTQYF. As DNA, the CDR3 is TGTGCCAGCAGCGGGTTGACGACACTAAGCACAGATACGCAGTATTTT.

The chain joins TRBV6-1 to TRBJ2-5, with D perhaps TRBD1 (6 bases). The V and J ends lost 8 bases and 5 bases respectively, with 21 bases between them. The germline V gene has CDR1 MNHNS and CDR2 SASEGT. The CDR3 length is 15 residues. CDR3 in DNA: TGTGCCAGCGAGGCCGACCAGGGGCTAGGGGAGACCCAGTACTTC. It encodes CASEADQGLGETQYF.

The chain links TRBV7-9 to TRBJ2-3; either TRBD1 or TRBD2 may fit D (5 bases each). V was shortened by 5 bases and J by 10 bases, with 16 bases between the two germline ends. This CDR3 comprises 13 residues. Germline CDR1 reads SEHNR; CDR2 reads FQNEAQ (reference sequence). The CDR3 region is CASSPTPGDAQYF. CDR3 nucleotide sequence: TGTGCCAGCAGCCCTACTCCCGGGGACGCGCAGTATTTT. Complete variable domain (other parts from reference TRBV7-9 and TRBJ2-3): DTGVSQNPRHKITKRGQNVTFRCDPISEHNRLYWYRQTLGQGPEFLTYFQNEAQLEKSRLLSDRFSAERPKGSFSTLEIQRTEQGDSAMYLCASSPTPGDAQYFGPGTRLTVL.

This clonotype was seen a handful of times. V usage is TRBV4-3 and J usage is TRBJ2-2; D perhaps matches TRBD1 (5 bases). Germline CDR1 and CDR2: LGHNA and YSLEER. The CDR3 consists of 15 residues. V was pared by 0 bases and J by 5 bases, with 10 bases between. CDR3 nucleotide sequence: TGCGCCAGCAGCCAAGATTGGGGCTGGACCGGGGAGCTGTTTTTT. As protein: CASSQDWGWTGELFF.

This clonotype was observed at least ten times. The chain recombines TRBV12-3 or TRBV12-4 with TRBJ2-2; D is uncertain. V shed 2 bases and J shed 6 bases, with 4 bases lying between them. The CDR3 totals 12 residues. The CDR3 region is CASSLRPGELFF. As DNA, the CDR3 is TGTGCCAGCAGTTTACGGCCCGGGGAGCTGTTTTTT.

In DNA form, the CDR3 reads TGTGCCAGCAGCCCCGACGACATTTGGCGTGAAAAACTGTTTTTT. Its protein product is CASSPDDIWREKLFF. The chain links TRBV27 to TRBJ1-4; no definite D call. CDR1 is MNHEY and CDR2 is SMNVEV in the germline V gene (reference sequence). Trimming pared 6 bases from V and 7 bases from J, leaving 18 bases between. The CDR3 consists of 15 residues.

Details on this clonotype: This sequence may be a read error, since a much larger clone differs from it by one base. The chain is built from TRBV5-1 and TRBJ2-1; TRBD1 matches 7 bases. The CDR3 totals 13 residues. Germline assignment: CDR1 SGHRS and CDR2 YFSETQ. In DNA, the CDR3 is TGCGCCAGCAGCCCCCCGGACAGGAATGAGCTGTTCTTC. The encoded protein is CASSPPDRNELFF.

The sample holds a few counts of this clonotype. The chain combines TRBV12-3 or TRBV12-4 with TRBJ2-7; 16 nucleotides match TRBD2. Germline trimming cut 5 bases from V and 7 bases from J; bases unmatched to any gene: 14. The CDR3 extends over 18 amino acids. The CDR3 nucleotides read TGTGCCAGCAGTCACGGGACTAGCGGGAGGGCCCAGCAGTGGGAGCAGTACTTC. Protein: CASSHGTSGRAQQWEQYF.

This rearrangement joins TRBV27 to TRBJ2-5; D gene uncertain. CDR3 size: 14 residues. CDR1 is MNHEY, CDR2 SMNVEV, per germline (reference sequence). The V and J ends lost 2 bases and 1 base respectively, with 8 bases between them. This chain's CDR3 is CASSLRRTQETQYF. In nucleotides, the CDR3 is TGTGCCAGCAGTTTAAGGCGGACCCAAGAGACCCAGTACTTC.

This clonotype was observed many times. The chain couples TRBV12-3 or TRBV12-4 to TRBJ2-1; TRBD2 aligns across 13 bases. The CDR3 totals 17 residues. The V gene end was trimmed by 6 bases and the J gene end by 2 bases; junction bases not matched to a gene: 7. CDR3: CASRPRTSGGTYNEQFF. CDR3 DNA: TGTGCCAGCAGGCCCCGGACTAGCGGGGGCACCTACAATGAGCAGTTCTTC.

Many counts were recorded for this clonotype. The V and J genes are TRBV4-2 and TRBJ2-7; TRBD2 aligns across 12 bases. This CDR3 region has 13 residues. The junction had 3 bases not matched to a gene; V was cut back by 3 bases and J by 9 bases. Germline V gene data show CDR1 as LGHNA and CDR2 as YNFKEQ. CDR3 nucleotides: TGTGCCAGCAGCCAGGAGACTAGCGGGGGGCAGTACTTC. This sequence encodes CASSQETSGGQYF.